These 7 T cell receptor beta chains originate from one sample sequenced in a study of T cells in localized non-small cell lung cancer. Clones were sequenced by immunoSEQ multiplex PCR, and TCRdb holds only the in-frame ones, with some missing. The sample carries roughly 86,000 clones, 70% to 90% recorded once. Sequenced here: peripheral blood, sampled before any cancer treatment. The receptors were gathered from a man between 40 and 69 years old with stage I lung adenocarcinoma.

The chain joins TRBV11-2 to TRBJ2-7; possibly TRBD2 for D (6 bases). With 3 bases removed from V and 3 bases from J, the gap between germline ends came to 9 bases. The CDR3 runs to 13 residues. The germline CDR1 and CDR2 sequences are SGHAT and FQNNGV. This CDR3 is CASSFGDFYEQYF. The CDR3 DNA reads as TGTGCCAGCAGCTTTGGGGACTTCTACGAGCAGTACTTC.

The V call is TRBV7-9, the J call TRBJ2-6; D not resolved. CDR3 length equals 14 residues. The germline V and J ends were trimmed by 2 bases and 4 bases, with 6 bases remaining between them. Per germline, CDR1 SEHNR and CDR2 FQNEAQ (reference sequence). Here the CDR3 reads CASSLSYGANVLTF. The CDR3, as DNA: TGTGCCAGCAGCTTAAGCTACGGGGCCAACGTCCTGACTTTC.

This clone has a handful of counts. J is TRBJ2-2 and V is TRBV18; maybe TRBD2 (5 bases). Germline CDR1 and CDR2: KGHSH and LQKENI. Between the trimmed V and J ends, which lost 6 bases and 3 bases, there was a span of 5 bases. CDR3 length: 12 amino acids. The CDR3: CASSSDTGELFF. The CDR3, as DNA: TGTGCCAGCTCTAGCGACACCGGGGAGCTGTTTTTT.

CDR3 residues: CASGLEGGGHNTGELFF. The CDR3 DNA follows: TGTGCTAGTGGTTTGGAGGGTGGGGGACACAACACCGGGGAGCTGTTTTTT. The chain couples TRBV12-5 to TRBJ2-2, with TRBD1 as a possible D gene (6 bases). The CDR3 length is 17 residues. Trimming removed 1 base from V and 2 bases from J, with 14 bases in between. Germline V gene sequence: CDR1 LGHNT, CDR2 FRNRAP. Variable domain in full (rest from reference TRBV12-5 and TRBJ2-2): DARVTQTPRHKVTEMGQEVTMRCQPILGHNTVFWYRQTMMQGLELLAYFRNRAPLDDSGMPKDRFSAEMPDATLATLKIQPSEPRDSAVYFCASGLEGGGHNTGELFFGEGSRLTVL.

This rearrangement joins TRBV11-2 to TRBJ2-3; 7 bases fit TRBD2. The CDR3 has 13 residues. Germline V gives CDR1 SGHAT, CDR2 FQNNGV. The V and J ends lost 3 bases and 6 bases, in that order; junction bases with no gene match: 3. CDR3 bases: TGTGCCAGCAGCTTTGCGGGGGTGGATACGCAGTATTTT. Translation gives CASSFAGVDTQYF. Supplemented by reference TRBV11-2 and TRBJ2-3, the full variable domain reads EAGVAQSPRYKIIEKRQSVAFWCNPISGHATLYWYQQILGQGPKLLIQFQNNGVVDDSQLPKDRFSAERLKGVDSTLKIQPAKLEDSAVYLCASSFAGVDTQYFGPGTRLTVL.

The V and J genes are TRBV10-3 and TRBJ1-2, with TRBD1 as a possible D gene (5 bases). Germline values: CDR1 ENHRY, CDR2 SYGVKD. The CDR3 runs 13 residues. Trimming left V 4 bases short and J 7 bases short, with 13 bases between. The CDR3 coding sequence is TGTGCCATCAGTGTGCAACCTGGGGGTGGCTACACCTTC. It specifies CAISVQPGGGYTF.

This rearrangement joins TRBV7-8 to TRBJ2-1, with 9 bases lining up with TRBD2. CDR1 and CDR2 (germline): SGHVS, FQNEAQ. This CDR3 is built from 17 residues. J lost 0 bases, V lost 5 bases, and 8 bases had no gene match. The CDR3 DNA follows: TGTGCCAGCAGCCCCGGGGTTAGCGGGAGCTCCTACAATGAGCAGTTCTTC. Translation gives CASSPGVSGSSYNEQFF.